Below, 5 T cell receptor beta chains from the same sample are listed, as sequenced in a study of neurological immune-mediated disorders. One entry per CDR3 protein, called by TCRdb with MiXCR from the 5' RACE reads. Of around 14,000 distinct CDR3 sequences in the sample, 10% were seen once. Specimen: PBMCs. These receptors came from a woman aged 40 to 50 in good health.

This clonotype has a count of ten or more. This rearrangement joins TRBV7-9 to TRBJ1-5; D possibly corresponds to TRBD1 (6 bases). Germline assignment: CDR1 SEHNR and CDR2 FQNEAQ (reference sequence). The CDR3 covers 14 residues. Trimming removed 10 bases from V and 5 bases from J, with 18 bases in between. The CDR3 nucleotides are TGTGCCACATCGGACAGTACAACCGATCAGCCCCAGCATTTT. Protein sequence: CATSDSTTDQPQHF.

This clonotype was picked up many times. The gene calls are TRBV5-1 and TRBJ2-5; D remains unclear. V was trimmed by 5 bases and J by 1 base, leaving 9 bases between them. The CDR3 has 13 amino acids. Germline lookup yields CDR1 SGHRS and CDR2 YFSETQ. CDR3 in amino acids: CASSTGVQETQYF. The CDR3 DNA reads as TGCGCCAGCAGTACTGGCGTCCAAGAGACCCAGTACTTC.

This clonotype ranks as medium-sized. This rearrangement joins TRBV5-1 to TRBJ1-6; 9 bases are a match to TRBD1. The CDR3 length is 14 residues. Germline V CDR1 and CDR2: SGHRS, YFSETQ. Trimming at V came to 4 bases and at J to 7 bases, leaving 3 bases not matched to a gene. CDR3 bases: TGCGCCAGCAGCCGGGGACAGGGAAATTCACCCCTCCACTTT. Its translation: CASSRGQGNSPLHF.

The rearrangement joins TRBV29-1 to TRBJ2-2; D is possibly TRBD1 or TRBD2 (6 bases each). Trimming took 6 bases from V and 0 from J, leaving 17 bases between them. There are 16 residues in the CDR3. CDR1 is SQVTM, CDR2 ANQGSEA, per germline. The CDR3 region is CSVLWGAGPNTGELFF. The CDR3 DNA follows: TGCAGCGTCCTGTGGGGGGCAGGGCCGAACACCGGGGAGCTGTTTTTT.

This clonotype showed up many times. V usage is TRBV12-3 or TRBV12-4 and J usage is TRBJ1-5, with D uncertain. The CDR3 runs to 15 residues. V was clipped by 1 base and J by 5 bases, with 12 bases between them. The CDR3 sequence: CASSLGAGWDQPQHF. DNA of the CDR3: TGTGCCAGCAGTTTAGGGGCGGGGTGGGATCAGCCCCAGCATTTT.